This T cell receptor (beta chain) stems from a study of patients and donors after allogeneic stem cell transplantation. This CDR3 is built from 14 residues. V gave up 5 bases and J gave up 3 bases, with 11 bases separating them. Ten or more counts support this clonotype. TCRdb fed the RT-PCR reads into MiXCR, producing one record per CDR3 protein. Here the sample spans over 200,000 distinct CDR3 sequences, less than 50% being singletons. Sequencing was done on a sample of blood, either unsorted or a sorted T cell fraction (not recorded which). The receptor's source is a human donor who was either an allogeneic HSCT recipient or a stem cell or donor lymphocyte infusion donor (not recorded which). It is not recorded whose cells these are; they may come from a transplant donor. The chain joins TRBV12-3 or TRBV12-4 to TRBJ1-5; D gene unclear. CDR3 DNA: TGTGCCAGCAGTCCCTTAGGGTTCAATCAGCCCCAGCATTTT. Its protein is CASSPLGFNQPQHF.